This T cell receptor beta chain was sequenced in a study of blood T cell repertoires in COVID-19. In the study overall: COVID-19 samples, acute and convalescent, were from the United States, Italy and Spain. The analysed material was cDNA or gDNA that came from T cells, B-cell-depleted T cells, or PBMCs.

Per the original data handling: Nucleated cell number was recorded as an estimate derived from reference gene primer amplification. Profiling relied on immunoSEQ multiplex PCR, and the TCRdb table lists in-frame clones only, not all of them. V, J and clone size derive from that table, while D and trimming were established from the DNA sequence. The table records about 99,000 clones, around 83% of them present only once. The source is a man in his 70s with active or convalescent COVID-19. Sequenced input: peripheral blood.

CDR3 region: CASSLRQGANEQFF. CDR3 coding DNA: TGTGCCAGCAGCTTAAGACAGGGGGCCAATGAGCAGTTCTTC. V is TRBV7-2 and J is TRBJ2-1; 10 nucleotides agree with TRBD1. CDR3 length equals 14 residues. The germline CDR1 and CDR2 sequences are SGHTA and FQGNSA. V shed 2 bases, J shed 6 bases, and the junction held 1 base outside the gene matches.